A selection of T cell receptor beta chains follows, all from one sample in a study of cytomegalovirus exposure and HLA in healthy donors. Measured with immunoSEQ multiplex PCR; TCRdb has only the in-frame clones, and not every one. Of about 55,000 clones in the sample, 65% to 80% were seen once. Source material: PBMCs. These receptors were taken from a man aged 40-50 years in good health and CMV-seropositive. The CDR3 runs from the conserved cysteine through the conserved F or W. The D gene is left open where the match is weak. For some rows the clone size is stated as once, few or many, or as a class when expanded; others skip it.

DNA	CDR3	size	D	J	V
TGTGCCAGCAGTCGGGACACTAACGAGCAGTACTTC	CASSRDTNEQYF	.	.	TRBJ2-7	TRBV7-9
TGTGCCAGCAGCTTGGAATTCGGGGGTCAGCCCCAGCATTTT	CASSLEFGGQPQHF	.	.	TRBJ1-5	TRBV5-5
TGCGCCAGCAGCCAAGTTAAGTCAACGGTAGAAAAACTGTTTTTT	CASSQVKSTVEKLFF	.	.	TRBJ1-4	TRBV4-1
TGTGCCAGCAGCCGGAGGAAGTTGAGCACAGATACGCAGTATTTT	CASSRRKLSTDTQYF	.	.	TRBJ2-3	TRBV2
TGTGCCAGCAGTGAACCGGGACAGGGGTACTACGAGCAGTACTTC	CASSEPGQGYYEQYF	.	TRBD1	TRBJ2-7	TRBV2
TGTGCCAGCAGTGAAGCTTGGAGGGGCACTGAAGCTTTCTTT	CASSEAWRGTEAFF	.	.	TRBJ1-1	TRBV6-1
TGTGCCAGCAGCTTGGAAGACAGGGGCGGAAGCATTCAGTACTTC	CASSLEDRGGSIQYF	.	TRBD1	TRBJ2-4	TRBV5-4
TGTGCCAGCAGCCGATTCCGGGACAGGGTGTACGAGCAGTACTTC	CASSRFRDRVYEQYF	once	TRBD1	TRBJ2-7	TRBV5-4
TGTGCCAGCACGGCAGGACCCATTAGGGGGAACACTGAAGCTTTCTTT	CASTAGPIRGNTEAFF	.	.	TRBJ1-1	TRBV6-6
TGTGCCAGCAGCAATACAGGGGCTGGGGCCAACGTCCTGACTTTC	CASSNTGAGANVLTF	.	TRBD1	TRBJ2-6	TRBV7-3
TGTGCCAGCAGCTTAGGGGACAGCTTACTATCTAACTATGGCTACACCTTC	CASSLGDSLLSNYGYTF	.	TRBD1	TRBJ1-2	TRBV5-8
TGTGCCAGCAGAGGGGAGGGGGTTCTGGGCACTGAAGCTTTCTTT	CASRGEGVLGTEAFF	once	.	TRBJ1-1	TRBV6-5
TGTGCCAGCAAGCGCGGGGGGGCACCCGGGGAGCTGTTTTTT	CASKRGGAPGELFF	.	TRBD2	TRBJ2-2	TRBV5-6
TGTGCCAGCAACACCGGGGAAGGGCAGCCCCAGCATTTT	CASNTGEGQPQHF	.	.	TRBJ1-5	TRBV2
TGTGCCAGCAGTTACAGGGAGCTCTATGGCTACACCTTC	CASSYRELYGYTF	.	.	TRBJ1-2	TRBV6-5
TGTGCCAGCAGCTTAAGCGGGGAAACTGAAGCTTTCTTT	CASSLSGETEAFF	.	.	TRBJ1-1	TRBV7-9
TGTGCCAGCACCCCGGACAGGGTTTACTCCTACGAGCAGTACTTC	CASTPDRVYSYEQYF	.	TRBD1	TRBJ2-7	TRBV11-2
TGTGCCAGCTCAGCCAGACAGGGGAAAGACACTGAAGCTTTCTTT	CASSARQGKDTEAFF	few	TRBD1	TRBJ1-1	TRBV18
TGCGCCAGCAGCCAAGAACAGGACGAGCAGTACTTC	CASSQEQDEQYF	few	.	TRBJ2-7	TRBV4-1
TGTGCCAGCAGTTACGCCGACAGGGGGGGTGGCTACACCTTC	CASSYADRGGGYTF	.	TRBD1	TRBJ1-2	TRBV6-5
TGTGCCAGCAGCTTGCAGGGGCCGGGCTATGGCTACACCTTC	CASSLQGPGYGYTF	.	.	TRBJ1-2	TRBV5-6
TGTGCCAGCAGCCACTTGACAGGGGGCACCGGGGAGCTGTTTTTT	CASSHLTGGTGELFF	.	TRBD1	TRBJ2-2	TRBV14
TGTGCCAGCAGCCCTCGTTCCGGGACTCACTCCTACGAGCAGTACTTC	CASSPRSGTHSYEQYF	.	.	TRBJ2-7	TRBV9
TGTGCCAGCAGCTTCAGGGGTTCAAGTCAGCCCCAGCATTTT	CASSFRGSSQPQHF	.	.	TRBJ1-5	TRBV5-6
TGTGCCAGCAGCGTATCCACAGGGCGCAATCAGCCCCAGCATTTT	CASSVSTGRNQPQHF	.	.	TRBJ1-5	TRBV9
TGTGCCAGCAGCTTAACGGGGGGGCCGAATGAGCAGTTCTTC	CASSLTGGPNEQFF	.	TRBD2	TRBJ2-1	TRBV7-9
TGCAGCGTAGAATATGATGAGGAGACCCAGTACTTC	CSVEYDEETQYF	.	.	TRBJ2-5	TRBV29-1
TGTGCCAGCAGCCTGACTCTGTCTTTCTATGGCTACACCTTC	CASSLTLSFYGYTF	.	.	TRBJ1-2	TRBV7-9
TGTGCCTGGAATCGCGGGGGGGTCGGTCAGCCCCAGCATTTT	CAWNRGGVGQPQHF	.	.	TRBJ1-5	TRBV30
TGTGCCAGCAGCTTCTTGTTTTATACGCAGTATTTT	CASSFLFYTQYF	.	.	TRBJ2-3	TRBV11-2
TGTGCCAGCTACCGTCGGGGGAACAATGAGCAGTTCTTC	CASYRRGNNEQFF	few	.	TRBJ2-1	TRBV27
TGTGCCAGCAGCCACTCCGTGGATCGGGGAGAAAAACTGTTTTTT	CASSHSVDRGEKLFF	.	.	TRBJ1-4	TRBV4-2
TGTGCCAGCAAACAGAACGGTGGAAACACCATATATTTT	CASKQNGGNTIYF	.	.	TRBJ1-3	TRBV2
TGTGCCTGGACCTGGGGACAGGTTCGCACTGAAGCTTTCTTT	CAWTWGQVRTEAFF	.	TRBD1	TRBJ1-1	TRBV30
TGCGCCAGCAGCCAGATTATCAGGGAAGGAGAAGGCTACACCTTC	CASSQIIREGEGYTF	few	.	TRBJ1-2	TRBV4-1
TGCAGCTCCTGGACTAGCGGGGCCAGCACAGATACGCAGTATTTT	CSSWTSGASTDTQYF	.	TRBD2	TRBJ2-3	TRBV29-1
TGTGCCAGTTCGGACAGGAATTCACCCCTCCACTTT	CASSDRNSPLHF	few	TRBD1	TRBJ1-6	TRBV19
TGTGCCAGCAGTGAAAGGGGAGGGGCACTTGCAACTAATGAAAAACTGTTTTTT	CASSERGGALATNEKLFF	.	.	TRBJ1-4	TRBV2
TGTGCCAGCAGTCTCGGACACCCACCGGCTTTCTTT	CASSLGHPPAFF	.	.	TRBJ1-1	TRBV2
TGTGCCAGTAGATGGCGGGGGGTCGATCAGCCCCAGCATTTT	CASRWRGVDQPQHF	.	.	TRBJ1-5	TRBV19
TGTGCCTGGAGGTTCACGGATAATTCACCCCTCCACTTT	CAWRFTDNSPLHF	.	.	TRBJ1-6	TRBV30
TGTGCCAGCAGGACAGGGGGAACTAACTATGGCTACACCTTC	CASRTGGTNYGYTF	.	TRBD1	TRBJ1-2	TRBV2
TGCGCCAGCGCGCACGGACAGGGCGTCACTGGGGCCAACGTCCTGACTTTC	CASAHGQGVTGANVLTF	.	TRBD1	TRBJ2-6	TRBV4-1
TGTGCCAGCAGCTTAATTGGGCGGGCCAACGAGCAGTACTTC	CASSLIGRANEQYF	.	.	TRBJ2-7	TRBV7-9
TGTGCCAGCAGCACCTTTGACTACCACCAAGAGACCCAGTACTTC	CASSTFDYHQETQYF	.	.	TRBJ2-5	TRBV9
TGTGCCAGCAGCTGGAGACCGTTCTCTGGGGCCAACGTCCTGACTTTC	CASSWRPFSGANVLTF	.	.	TRBJ2-6	TRBV5-6
TGTGCCAGCAGCCCTGACATACAAGAGACCCAGTACTTC	CASSPDIQETQYF	large	.	TRBJ2-5	TRBV5-4
TGTGCCAGCAGCGTAGGGGGGGAGGCTTTCTTT	CASSVGGEAFF	.	.	TRBJ1-1	TRBV9
TGTGCTAGTGGCCGAACGGACAGGGGACGGGGGACCTACGAGCAGTACTTC	CASGRTDRGRGTYEQYF	.	TRBD1	TRBJ2-7	TRBV12-5
TGTGCCAGCAGCCGCCCCGAAGGGAGCACTGAAGCTTTCTTT	CASSRPEGSTEAFF	.	.	TRBJ1-1	TRBV11-2
TGTGCCAGCAGGGGACGGTCGAGGACTAGCGGGGGATCTAGCACAGATACGCAGTATTTT	CASRGRSRTSGGSSTDTQYF	few	TRBD2	TRBJ2-3	TRBV2
TGTGCCAGCAGCCAGGACAGGATCAGCGAGCAGTACTTC	CASSQDRISEQYF	few	TRBD1	TRBJ2-7	TRBV14
TGCGCCAGCAATCAGGGGGCGGAAGGCTACACCTTC	CASNQGAEGYTF	.	TRBD1	TRBJ1-2	TRBV23-1